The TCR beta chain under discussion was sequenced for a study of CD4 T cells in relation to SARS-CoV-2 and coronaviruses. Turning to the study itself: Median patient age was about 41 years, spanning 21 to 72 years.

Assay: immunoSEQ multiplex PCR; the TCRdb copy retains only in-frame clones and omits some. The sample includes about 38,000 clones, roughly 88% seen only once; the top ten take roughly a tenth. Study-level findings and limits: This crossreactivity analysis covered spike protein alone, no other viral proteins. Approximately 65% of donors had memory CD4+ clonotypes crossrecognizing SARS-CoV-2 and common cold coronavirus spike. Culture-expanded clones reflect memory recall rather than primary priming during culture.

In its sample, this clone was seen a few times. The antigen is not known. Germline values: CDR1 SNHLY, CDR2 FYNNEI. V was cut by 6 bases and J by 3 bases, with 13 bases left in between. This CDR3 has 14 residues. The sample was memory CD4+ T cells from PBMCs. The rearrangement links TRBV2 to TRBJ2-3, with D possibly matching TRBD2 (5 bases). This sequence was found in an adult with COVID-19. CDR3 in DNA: TGTGCCAGCAGCGACTCTAGAGGGACAGATACGCAGTATTTT. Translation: CASSDSRGTDTQYF. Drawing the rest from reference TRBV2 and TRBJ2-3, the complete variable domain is EPEVTQTPSHQVTQMGQEVILRCVPISNHLYFYWYRQILGQKVEFLVSFYNNEISEKSEIFDDQFSVERPDGSNFTLKIRSTKLEDSAMYFCASSDSRGTDTQYFGPGTRLTVL.